This TCR gamma chain was observed in a study of gamma-delta chains in newborns, infants, children. Study details: Polyclonal expansion of innate γδ T cells after birth follows microbial exposure.

TCRdb fed the reads into CATT to redo clone calling. The repertoire consists of approximately 2,500 gamma-chain clones, with more than 35% occurring once and the leading ten covering 4.6%. This clone was detected a few times. The CDR3 contains 12 residues. J lost 10 bases, V lost 0 bases, and 6 bases had no gene match. Germline V gene data show CDR1 as EGSNGY and CDR2 as YDSYNSKV. The source is a child who was a newborn, infant or young child, either healthy, febrile or measles-vaccinated (not recorded which). Specimen: blood. This chain connects TRGV2 to TRGJ1 or TRGJ2. DNA of the CDR3: TGTGCCACCTGGGACGGGCAAGGAAAGAAACTCTTT. Translated, it gives CATWDGQGKKLF.